A single sample gave rise to the 25 T cell receptor beta chains below, sequenced in a study of CXCR3-negative and CXCR3-positive naive CD8 T cells (dated by TCRdb to 2018 to 2020). The reads were generated on a NextSeq 550. The Human TCR Profiling Kit (MiLaboratory) was used to make UMI-labeled 5' RACE TRB cDNA libraries. Each entry corresponds to one CDR3 protein sequence from reads that TCRdb reprocessed, and DNA is not given. For this sample, the table gives 46,000 or so distinct CDR3 sequences. 2% to 2.5% of the sample rests with the top ten. The material sequenced was naive CXCR3- CD8+ T cells from blood. The meaning of the sample's cell subset or site label: CD45RO-CCR7+CD27+CD95- naive CD8+ T cells lacking CXCR3 (TNR3-). These receptors all come from a human donor in good health. Some clones in this sample may be carry-over from other donors' samples.

The rearrangement links TRBV7-2 to TRBJ2-7; TCRdb lists TRBD2, though no DNA is available to test this call. The CDR3 has 15 amino acids. Germline V gene sequence: CDR1 SGHTA, CDR2 FQGNSA. CDR3 loop: CASRRTSGSSYEQYF. Together with reference TRBV7-2 and TRBJ2-7, the CDR3 gives the full variable domain: GAGVSQSPSNKVTEKGKDVELRCDPISGHTALYWYRQSLGQGLEFLIYFQGNSAPDKSGLPSDRFSAERTGGSVSTLTIQRTQQEDSAVYLCASRRTSGSSYEQYFGPGTRLTVT.

The chain joins TRBV20-1 to TRBJ1-1; TCRdb designates TRBD1, a call that cannot be tested without DNA. CDR3 size: 15 residues. The germline CDR1 and CDR2 sequences are DFQATT and SNEGSKA (reference sequence). The CDR3 reads CSARDLKQGWTEAFF.

The genes are TRBV5-1 and TRBJ2-7; TCRdb picks TRBD1, but there is no DNA to check that call. Germline V lookup: CDR1 SGHRS, CDR2 YFSETQ. This CDR3 region has 14 residues. CDR3 residues: CASGWGVGIYEQYF.

The V and J genes are TRBV28 and TRBJ2-1; TCRdb outputs TRBD1, but without DNA this stays unchecked. Per germline, CDR1 MDHEN and CDR2 SYDVKM. This CDR3 spans 14 amino acids. CDR3 loop: CASSGTPSYNEQFF.

The V call is TRBV7-9, the J call TRBJ2-7. The germline gives CDR1 SEHNR, CDR2 FQNEAQ (reference sequence). The CDR3 spans 13 residues. The CDR3 sequence: CASSSPDDYEQYF.

The V and J genes are TRBV28 and TRBJ2-3; TCRdb calls TRBD1, which cannot be checked without DNA. The V gene's germline CDR1 is MDHEN and CDR2 SYDVKM. The CDR3 spans 13 residues. CDR3 sequence: CASRTRPGDTQYF.

The V gene is TRBV4-1, the J gene TRBJ1-1. This CDR3 region has 13 residues. Germline CDR1 reads MGHRA; CDR2 reads YSYEKL. The CDR3 sequence is CASSQQPNTEAFF.

V and J are TRBV3-1 and TRBJ2-5; TCRdb selects TRBD2, and the lack of DNA leaves this call unchecked. This CDR3 comprises 17 residues. Germline CDR1 is LGHDT and CDR2 is YNNKEL (reference sequence). CDR3: CASSHRGTSGSQETQYF.

This chain joins TRBV6-2 or TRBV6-3 and TRBJ2-7; the D call from TCRdb, TRBD1, cannot be confirmed without DNA. Germline CDR1 reads MNHEY; CDR2 reads SVGEGT. The CDR3 extends over 16 amino acids. The CDR3 loop reads CASSPSGTGVTYEQYF.

V and J are TRBV7-3 and TRBJ2-7; absent DNA, TCRdb's TRBD1 call cannot be checked. Germline assignment: CDR1 SGHTA and CDR2 FQGTGA. The CDR3 sequence is 14 residues long. The CDR3 region is CASSPGTGSSEQYF.

J is TRBJ2-1 and V is TRBV6-2 or TRBV6-3; TCRdb selects TRBD2, and the lack of DNA leaves this call unchecked. This CDR3 has 15 amino acids. Germline-derived CDR1 and CDR2 are MNHEY and SVGEGT. CDR3: CASSYSGLGGNEQFF.

V usage is TRBV29-1 and J usage is TRBJ2-3; lacking DNA, the TRBD2 call made by TCRdb goes unchecked. CDR1 is SQVTM and CDR2 is ANQGSEA in the germline V gene. The CDR3 runs to 15 residues. CDR3 region: CSAGLAGGITDTQYF.

The chain combines TRBV28 with TRBJ2-4; TCRdb designates TRBD1, a call that cannot be tested without DNA. Germline CDR1 and CDR2: MDHEN and SYDVKM. The CDR3 covers 16 residues. This chain's CDR3 is CASSFWGRGAKNIQYF.

V gene TRBV6-2 or TRBV6-3 combines with J gene TRBJ2-7; the TCRdb call, TRBD2, lacks DNA for checking. This CDR3 contains 15 residues. Germline V CDR1 and CDR2: MNHEY, SVGEGT. CDR3 residues: CASSSLRREGTEQYF.

The chain joins TRBV20-1 to TRBJ2-3. The CDR3 runs to 13 residues. Germline V lookup: CDR1 DFQATT, CDR2 SNEGSKA (reference sequence). CDR3 sequence: CSAEELGTDTQYF.

This sequence joins TRBV7-9 and TRBJ2-5. Germline V gene sequence: CDR1 SEHNR, CDR2 FQNEAQ (reference sequence). The CDR3 extends over 14 amino acids. CDR3 sequence: CASSSGTVQETQYF.

This rearrangement joins TRBV4-3 to TRBJ2-1. Germline CDR1 is LGHNA and CDR2 is YSLEER. CDR3 length: 12 residues. CDR3 in amino acids: CASSQDYNEQFF.

The V gene is TRBV19, the J gene TRBJ1-3. CDR1 LNHDA and CDR2 SQIVND come from the germline V gene (reference sequence). The CDR3 has 16 amino acids. The CDR3 is CASSSLPQLSGNTIYF. The full variable domain, its missing parts supplied by reference TRBV19 and TRBJ1-3, is DGGITQSPKYLFRKEGQNVTLSCEQNLNHDAMYWYRQDPGQGLRLIYYSQIVNDFQKGDIAEGYSVSREKKESFPLTVTSAQKNPTAFYLCASSSLPQLSGNTIYFGEGSWLTVV.

This rearrangement joins TRBV27 to TRBJ2-1; the D call of TRBD2 rests on TCRdb alone, since no DNA is present to check it. Per germline, CDR1 MNHEY and CDR2 SMNVEV (reference sequence). CDR3 size: 13 residues. The CDR3 loop reads CASSFKGPHEQFF.

The chain joins TRBV7-6 to TRBJ2-1; TCRdb selects TRBD1, and the lack of DNA leaves this call unchecked. CDR1 is SGHVS, CDR2 FNYEAQ, per germline. The CDR3 runs 15 residues. This chain's CDR3 is CASSSSEGAGGEQFF.

This chain joins TRBV20-1 and TRBJ1-2; the TCRdb D gene call, TRBD1, has no DNA to confirm it. CDR1 DFQATT and CDR2 SNEGSKA come from the germline V gene (reference sequence). CDR3 length: 13 residues. The CDR3 is CSQGQEPAYGYTF.

This chain uses TRBV4-3 with TRBJ2-1; TCRdb outputs TRBD1, but without DNA this stays unchecked. Germline CDR1 is LGHNA and CDR2 is YSLEER. This CDR3 is built from 16 residues. CDR3 residues: CASSQGGQGSYNEQFF.

The chain combines TRBV29-1 with TRBJ2-5. The CDR3 extends over 12 amino acids. Germline loops: CDR1 SQVTM, CDR2 ANQGSEA. The CDR3 protein is CSVETNQETQYF. The full variable domain, with the rest looked up from reference TRBV29-1 and TRBJ2-5, is SAVISQKPSRDICQRGTSLTIQCQVDSQVTMMFWYRQQPGQSLTLIATANQGSEATYESGFVIDKFPISRPNLTFSTLTVSNMSPEDSSIYLCSVETNQETQYFGPGTRLLVL.

The chain couples TRBV10-3 to TRBJ2-1. CDR3 length equals 16 residues. Germline assignment: CDR1 ENHRY and CDR2 SYGVKD. The CDR3: CAISESWEGAYNEQFF.

CDR3 amino acids: CASSLVQDLYEQYF. The V and J genes are TRBV11-2 and TRBJ2-7. In germline, CDR1 is SGHAT, CDR2 FQNNGV. CDR3 size: 14 residues.